What follows are 24 T cell receptor beta chains derived from one specimen sequenced in a study of control samples from healthy donors and cancer patients. The protocol was immunoSEQ multiplex PCR, while the TCRdb copy is restricted to in-frame clones and leaves out a portion. The table lists around 190,000 clones, around nine tenths of them singletons, with over 1.1% in the top ten. The sample taken for sequencing was blood. The receptors stem from a young man in good health.

The CDR3: CASSYRSSGGYQETQYF. Here the CDR3 DNA reads TGTGCCAGCAGTTACAGATCCTCCGGGGGCTACCAAGAGACCCAGTACTTC. The chain recombines TRBV5-6 with TRBJ2-5; TRBD1 or TRBD2 may be the D gene (6 bases each). Germline-derived CDR1 and CDR2 are SGHDT and YYEEEE. V dropped 5 bases and J dropped 0 bases, with 20 bases sitting between them. CDR3 length: 17 residues.

V usage is TRBV11-1 and J usage is TRBJ2-1; D may be TRBD1 (5 bases). The CDR3 is 15 amino acids. Trimming stripped 1 base from V and 5 bases from J, with 12 bases between. CDR1 SGHAT and CDR2 FQDESV come from the germline V gene (reference sequence). In DNA, the CDR3 is TGTGCCAGCAGCTTAGGGGGTGGGGCGGACAATGAGCAGTTCTTC. Amino acids: CASSLGGGADNEQFF. Variable domain in full (rest from reference TRBV11-1 and TRBJ2-1): EAEVAQSPRYKITEKSQAVAFWCDPISGHATLYWYRQILGQGPELLVQFQDESVVDDSQLPKDRFSAERLKGVDSTLKIQPAELGDSAMYLCASSLGGGADNEQFFGPGTRLTVL.

In this sample, this clone turned up once. V and J are TRBV27 and TRBJ2-3; no definite D call. V was cut by 5 bases and J by 0 bases, with 12 bases left in between. This CDR3 contains 15 residues. Germline CDR1 is MNHEY and CDR2 is SMNVEV (reference sequence). CDR3 sequence reads: CASSRRGHSTDTQYF. Here the CDR3 DNA reads TGTGCCAGCAGTCGCCGCGGCCATAGCACAGATACGCAGTATTTT.

Notes on this clone: This specimen includes other DNA sequences encoding the same CDR3. This sequence joins TRBV9 and TRBJ2-2; D ambiguous. Trimming cost V 0 bases and J 2 bases, with 5 bases left between them. Germline CDR1 reads SGDLS; CDR2 reads YYNGEE. This CDR3 has 14 residues. The CDR3 DNA is TGTGCCAGCAGCGTAGGAGGAAACACCGGGGAGCTGTTTTTT. This encodes CASSVGGNTGELFF.

The rearrangement links TRBV16 to TRBJ2-7; D may be TRBD1 (6 bases). The CDR3 covers 15 residues. CDR1 and CDR2 from the germline V gene are KGHSY and FQNENV. V gave up 4 bases and J gave up 2 bases, with 15 bases separating them. CDR3 residues: CASSPATAGAYEQYF. The CDR3 DNA is TGTGCCAGCAGCCCCGCCACGGCAGGGGCCTACGAGCAGTACTTC.

V and J are TRBV3-1 (or the pseudogene TRBV3-2) and TRBJ1-1, with 7 bases fitting TRBD1. Germline values: CDR1 LGHDT, CDR2 YNNKEL (reference sequence). The trim removed 6 bases at V and 3 bases at J, leaving 16 bases unmatched. There are 17 residues in the CDR3. CDR3 amino acids: CASSSTKGEGAHTEAFF. For the CDR3, the DNA is TGTGCCAGCAGTTCTACCAAGGGGGAGGGGGCACACACTGAAGCTTTCTTT.

The chain employs TRBV10-3 and TRBJ1-2, with no clear D. Per the germline V gene, CDR1 is ENHRY and CDR2 is SYGVKD. CDR3 length: 14 residues. V was pared by 0 bases and J by 2 bases, with 7 bases between. The CDR3 DNA follows: TGTGCCATCAGTGAGTCGGGTACAAACTATGGCTACACCTTC. This encodes CAISESGTNYGYTF.

This clone showed up just once. This chain connects TRBV30 to TRBJ1-2, with D perhaps TRBD1 (5 bases). Trimming pared 0 bases from V and 3 bases from J, leaving 8 bases between. The CDR3 sequence is 13 residues long. Germline V gene lookup returns CDR1 GTSNPN and CDR2 SVGIG (reference sequence). CDR3 in DNA: TGTGCCTGGAGTGTTGGGGGTTACTATGGCTACACCTTC. Its translation: CAWSVGGYYGYTF. Full variable domain (outside the CDR3, taken from reference TRBV30 and TRBJ1-2): SQTIHQWPATLVQPVGSPLSLECTVEGTSNPNLYWYRQAAGRGLQLLFYSVGIGQISSEVPQNLSASRPQDRQFILSSKKLLLSDSGFYLCAWSVGGYYGYTFGSGTRLTVV.

This rearrangement joins TRBV3-1 (or the pseudogene TRBV3-2) to TRBJ1-1; 7 positions match TRBD1. The CDR3 extends over 13 amino acids. Germline V gene sequence: CDR1 LGHDT, CDR2 YNNKEL (reference sequence). The V and J ends lost 5 bases and 0 bases, in that order; junction bases with no gene match: 0. In DNA form, the CDR3 reads TGTGCCAGCAGCGACAGGGTGAACACTGAAGCTTTCTTT. This codes for CASSDRVNTEAFF.

The chain uses TRBV10-2 and TRBJ1-1, with D maybe TRBD1 (5 bases). The germline CDR1 and CDR2 sequences are WSHSY and SAAADI. The V gene lost 3 bases and the J gene lost 4 bases, with 9 bases spanning the gap. The CDR3 loop spans 13 amino acids. The CDR3 loop reads CASSEPGPTEAFF. The CDR3 nucleotides read TGCGCCAGCAGTGAACCGGGACCCACTGAAGCTTTCTTT.

This chain uses TRBV28 with TRBJ1-3; D call uncertain. This CDR3 region has 15 residues. The V gene lost 6 bases and the J gene lost 0 bases, with 12 bases spanning the gap. Germline-derived CDR1 and CDR2 are MDHEN and SYDVKM. The CDR3 DNA follows: TGTGCCAGCAGGTCCTCTAAGAGCTCTGGAAACACCATATATTTT. Protein product: CASRSSKSSGNTIYF.

This clone has more than one count but fewer than ten. The CDR3 DNA reads TGTGCCAGCAGCTCGACAGGGTACGGTGGCTACACCTTC. Translation gives CASSSTGYGGYTF. The chain is built from TRBV13 and TRBJ1-2; 7 bases agree with TRBD1. The ends lost 4 bases at V and 7 bases at J; junction bases unmatched: 6. The CDR3 totals 13 residues. Germline CDR1 is PRHDT and CDR2 is FYEKMQ (reference sequence).

The rearrangement links TRBV28 to TRBJ2-7; the D gene is possibly TRBD1 (6 bases). V was cut by 7 bases and J by 1 base, with 14 bases left in between. From germline, CDR1 is MDHEN and CDR2 SYDVKM. The CDR3 runs to 14 residues. CDR3 coding DNA: TGTGCCAGCATTTCCCAGGGACATTCCTACGAGCAGTACTTC. This sequence encodes CASISQGHSYEQYF.

The chain recombines TRBV10-2 with TRBJ2-7; 7 bases are a match to TRBD2. This CDR3 spans 14 amino acids. Germline values: CDR1 WSHSY, CDR2 SAAADI. With 7 bases clipped from V and 7 bases from J, the junction kept 13 bases outside the gene matches. DNA of the CDR3: TGCGCCAGCACCACGTCTGGGAGGGCCGAAGAGCAGTACTTC. This gives the protein CASTTSGRAEEQYF.

The table lists this clone with a few counts. The rearrangement joins TRBV30 to TRBJ2-7, with 10 bases matching TRBD2. The V segment lost 0 bases and the J segment 2 bases; nucleotides outside the gene matches: 7. The CDR3 runs to 16 residues. The V gene's germline CDR1 is GTSNPN and CDR2 SVGIG (reference sequence). The chain's CDR3 is CAWSVLGLAEPYEQYF. CDR3 bases: TGTGCCTGGAGTGTCCTTGGACTAGCGGAGCCCTACGAGCAGTACTTC. Looking up the rest from reference TRBV30 and TRBJ2-7 gives the full variable domain: SQTIHQWPATLVQPVGSPLSLECTVEGTSNPNLYWYRQAAGRGLQLLFYSVGIGQISSEVPQNLSASRPQDRQFILSSKKLLLSDSGFYLCAWSVLGLAEPYEQYFGPGTRLTVT.

This chain connects TRBV9 to TRBJ1-1, with 9 positions matching TRBD1. The CDR3 has 16 residues. The V segment lost 4 bases and the J segment 7 bases; nucleotides outside the gene matches: 14. Germline CDR1 and CDR2: SGDLS and YYNGEE. The CDR3 bases are TGTGCCAGCAGCTTAGGCCTTACAGGGGGCGGAGGTGAAGCTTTCTTT. Translated: CASSLGLTGGGGEAFF. Full variable domain (missing parts from reference TRBV9 and TRBJ1-1): DSGVTQTPKHLITATGQRVTLRCSPRSGDLSVYWYQQSLDQGLQFLIQYYNGEERAKGNILERFSAQQFPDLHSELNLSSLELGDSALYFCASSLGLTGGGGEAFFGQGTRLTVV.

Regarding this clone: An end of the junction differs from the germline gene, which may be a read error. The same CDR3 is also encoded by other DNA sequences in this sample. The chain uses TRBV27 and TRBJ2-3, with 10 bases fitting TRBD1. CDR1 MNHEY and CDR2 SMNVEV come from the germline V gene (reference sequence). The CDR3 loop spans 14 amino acids. The CDR3 nucleotides read TGCGCCAGCAGTCCAGACAGGGGGCTACGTACGCAGTATTTT. The encoded protein is CASSPDRGLRTQYF.

The chain carries TRBV7-9 and TRBJ2-1, with TRBD1 matching 9 bases. This CDR3 has 16 residues. The germline CDR1 and CDR2 sequences are SEHNR and FQNEAQ (reference sequence). The ends lost 0 bases at V and 7 bases at J; junction bases unmatched: 7. CDR3 in DNA: TGTGCCAGCAGCTTAGCCGATCGACAGGGGGAGAATGAGCAGTTCTTC. Translating it yields CASSLADRQGENEQFF.

V usage is TRBV6-5 and J usage is TRBJ1-2; D might be TRBD1 (6 bases). The CDR3 sequence is 14 residues long. Between the trimmed V and J ends, which lost 5 bases and 1 base, there was a span of 11 bases. Germline CDR1 MNHEY, CDR2 SVGAGI. Here the CDR3 reads CASSTQGYNYGYTF. CDR3 in DNA: TGTGCCAGCAGTACCCAGGGGTATAACTATGGCTACACCTTC.

The chain employs TRBV19 and TRBJ1-3; D unresolved. The germline V gene has CDR1 LNHDA and CDR2 SQIVND (reference sequence). Trimming shortened V by 5 bases and J by 0 bases, and 11 bases separated the two germline ends. The CDR3 has 15 amino acids. CDR3 protein: CASSLLGISGNTIYF. Written as DNA, the CDR3 is TGTGCCAGTAGTCTTCTCGGAATCTCTGGAAACACCATATATTTT.

DNA for the CDR3: TGTGCCAGCAGCGCGGGTGTAGGAGGTAGGCCCCAGCATTTT. It is translated as CASSAGVGGRPQHF. The chain joins TRBV27 to TRBJ1-5; D is uncertain. The V gene's germline CDR1 is MNHEY and CDR2 SMNVEV (reference sequence). Trimming stripped 6 bases from V and 9 bases from J, with 18 bases between. This CDR3 has 14 amino acids.

The DNA for the CDR3 is TGTGCCAGCAGTGCTAATTCACCCCTCCACTTT. Residues: CASSANSPLHF. This chain joins TRBV28 and TRBJ1-6; unclear D gene. CDR3 length equals 11 residues. V lost 5 bases and J lost 6, with 2 bases in between. Germline CDR1 is MDHEN and CDR2 is SYDVKM.

This clone has a single count. V gene TRBV19 combines with J gene TRBJ1-1; the D gene is possibly TRBD1 (5 bases). V shed 6 bases and J shed 6 bases, with 11 bases lying between them. The CDR3 contains 12 residues. Per germline, CDR1 LNHDA and CDR2 SQIVND (reference sequence). The CDR3 is CASRRGSAEAFF. As DNA, the CDR3 is TGTGCCAGTAGGCGGGGGAGCGCTGAAGCTTTCTTT.

The rearrangement uses TRBV5-5 and TRBJ2-5, with TRBD2 as a possible D gene (5 bases). Per the germline V gene, CDR1 is SGHKS and CDR2 is YYEKEE (reference sequence). This CDR3 has 18 residues. V was pared by 6 bases and J by 1 base, with 25 bases between. This chain's CDR3 is CASTDYEGPAVSQETQYF. The CDR3 DNA is TGTGCCAGCACCGACTATGAGGGCCCGGCGGTATCCCAAGAGACCCAGTACTTC.